The source of this TCR beta chain is a study of blood T cell repertoires in COVID-19 (dated by TCRdb to the early 2020s). About the study as a whole: Samples from collaborators originated in the United States, Italy and Spain and spanned both the acute and convalescent phases of COVID-19. Nearly every sample came with metadata listing a de-identified subject ID, COVID-19 status, age in years and sex. The material from the prospective study consisted of cDNA or gDNA derived from T cells, B-cell-depleted T cells, or PBMCs. The samples were drawn from two sources: the first 160 participants of the ongoing ImmuneRACE study, and 1,254 subjects contributed by 6 global collaborators. Where available, HLA class I and class II types were obtained from metadata supplied by the sample provider rather than from assay-based typing. Deeply sampled blood TCRbeta repertoires from subjects exposed to, actively infected with, or recovered from COVID-19 were included in the dataset. The repertoires were released in a freely available public database intended as a resource for research on the immune response to SARS-CoV-2. Paper-wide results and their limitations: How much clinical and demographic metadata was included differed by source and by participant, and the metadata was provided uncurated.

Collaborating institutions collected whole blood in K2EDTA tubes following their own protocols. For TCRbeta analysis, collaborators shipped samples as frozen whole blood, isolated PBMCs, or DNA extracted from either of those sample types. Note on this clone: The antigen it recognizes is unknown. No much larger clone is present one base from it, and per-base qualities are unavailable.

TCRbeta CDR3 regions were amplified from genomic DNA by means of the immunoSEQ Assay, a bias-controlled multiplex PCR. As for the authors' bioinformatics: The number of nucleated cells in each sample was estimated from the amplification of reference gene primers within the assay. To quantify the absolute abundance of each unique TCRbeta CDR3 rearrangement, sequence reads were collapsed and filtered. For each sample, productive Simpson clonality was calculated as the square root of Simpson's diversity index across productive rearrangements. In its TCRdb copy, this immuneACCESS table keeps in-frame sequences only and misses some clones. Where compared with another copy, unresolved V genes explain less than half of these, and the others have no known cause. The V and J calls and clone size are taken from that table; D and trimming were inferred from the DNA. Within this sample are some 120,000 clones, with approximately 80% of them counted one time only. Approximately 25% of the sample rests with the top ten.

The sequence came from a human donor in a cohort sampled during active COVID-19. The sample consisted of peripheral blood.

The DNA sequence is given as TGTGCCAGCAGTTTTATGCCCGGAGAGACCCAGTACTTC. Its protein is CASSFMPGETQYF. The chain couples TRBV12-3 or TRBV12-4 to TRBJ2-5, with no confident D gene call. The CDR3 spans 13 residues, from the cysteine through the phenylalanine. Just the 39-base CDR3 DNA is kept, in frame starting at base 1. V is clipped by 3 bases and J by 4 bases, and the sequence between their germline boundaries is 9 bases long.